This T cell receptor beta chain was documented in a study of blood T cell repertoires in COVID-19. The wider study: Samples of COVID-19 (acute and convalescent) were obtained from the United States, Italy and Spain. PBMCs, B-cell-depleted T cells, or T cells were the source of the cDNA or gDNA that made up the material.

Authors' analysis steps: How many nucleated cells were present was estimated from reference gene primer amplification. Sequenced by immunoSEQ multiplex PCR; TCRdb stores in-frame clones only, minus some. That table furnishes V, J and clone size, whereas the DNA furnished D and trimming. There are approximately 210,000 clones in the sample; around four fifths occur only once, and roughly a tenth lies in the top ten. Seattle-derived patients entered the study during active infection and were followed longitudinally. This CDR3 comprises 14 residues. The germline gives CDR1 KGHDR, CDR2 SFDVKD. V trimming: 4 bases; J trimming: 5 bases; junction bases outside the gene matches: 1. Only a few counts were recorded for this clone.

The specimen sequenced was peripheral blood. This chain links TRBV24-1 with TRBJ2-3, with 11 positions matching TRBD1. The TCR was taken from a woman aged 80 or older with COVID-19, enrolled during active disease. CDR3 sequence: CATSEGQGVDTQYF. The CDR3 DNA follows: TGTGCCACCAGTGAGGGACAGGGGGTAGATACGCAGTATTTT.